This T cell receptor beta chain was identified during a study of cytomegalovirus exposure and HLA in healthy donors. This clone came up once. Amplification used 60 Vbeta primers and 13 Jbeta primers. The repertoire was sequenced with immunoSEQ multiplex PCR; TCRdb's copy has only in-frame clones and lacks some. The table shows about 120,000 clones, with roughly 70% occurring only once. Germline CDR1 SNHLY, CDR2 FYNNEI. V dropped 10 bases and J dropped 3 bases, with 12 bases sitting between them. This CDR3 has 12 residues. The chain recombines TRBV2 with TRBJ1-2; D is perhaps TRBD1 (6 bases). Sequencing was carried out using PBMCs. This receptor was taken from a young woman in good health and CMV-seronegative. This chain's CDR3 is CANRDNYYGYTF. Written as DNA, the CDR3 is TGTGCCAACCGGGACAACTACTATGGCTACACCTTC.